The source of this T cell receptor (beta chain) is a study of CD8+ T cells in alopecia areata. Study at large: Those patients who were treated received oral tofacitinib, which was given at 5 to 10 mg twice daily for moderate-to-severe alopecia areata. Study outcomes and limitations: Sharing of TCR sequences between patients (possibly for HLA-related reasons) was less clear than in mice.

The ends lost 0 bases at V and 4 bases at J; junction bases unmatched: 1. Looked up from germline, CDR1 is SEHNR and CDR2 is FQNEAQ (reference sequence). CDR3 length equals 15 residues. Concerning this clone: Its target is not known.

RNA extraction was followed by reverse transcription into cDNA, which acted as the sequencing template. TCRdb's table, derived via immunoSEQ multiplex PCR, lists solely in-frame clones and lacks some. Among hundreds of thousands of clones listed, under 80% were seen once. The starting material was CD4+ T cells sorted from blood, obtained at week 0. The rearrangement links TRBV7-9 to TRBJ1-2; 11 nucleotides align to TRBD1. The sequence was obtained from a human donor with alopecia areata. CDR3 sequence (DNA): TGTGCCAGCAGCTTAGCCGGGACAGGGGGCTATGGCTACACCTTC. Translating it yields CASSLAGTGGYGYTF.